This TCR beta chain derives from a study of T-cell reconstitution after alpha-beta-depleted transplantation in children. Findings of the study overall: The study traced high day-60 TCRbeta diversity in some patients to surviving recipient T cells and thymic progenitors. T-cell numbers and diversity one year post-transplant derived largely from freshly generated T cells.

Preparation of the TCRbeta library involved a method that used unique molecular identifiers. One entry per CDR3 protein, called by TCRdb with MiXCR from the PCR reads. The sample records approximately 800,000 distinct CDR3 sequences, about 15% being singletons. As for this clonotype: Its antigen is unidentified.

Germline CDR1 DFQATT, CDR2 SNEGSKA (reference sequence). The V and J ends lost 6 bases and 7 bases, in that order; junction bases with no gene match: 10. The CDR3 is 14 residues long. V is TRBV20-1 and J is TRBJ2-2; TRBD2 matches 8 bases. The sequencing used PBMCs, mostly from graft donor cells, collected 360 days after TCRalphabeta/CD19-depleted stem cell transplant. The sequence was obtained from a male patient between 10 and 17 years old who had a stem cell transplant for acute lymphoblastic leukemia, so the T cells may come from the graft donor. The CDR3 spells CSARSAGAVGELFF. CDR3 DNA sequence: TGCAGTGCCAGATCAGCGGGAGCGGTCGGGGAGCTGTTTTTT.